One and the same sample provided the 7 T cell receptor beta chains below, sequenced in a study of blood T cell repertoires in COVID-19. TCRdb's table, derived via immunoSEQ multiplex PCR, lists solely in-frame clones and lacks some. The sample contains approximately 360,000 clones, 80% to 90% of which appear only once. The material sequenced was peripheral blood. The source of these receptors is a man aged 40-55 years with acute or convalescent COVID-19.

A single count supports this clone. The V and J genes are TRBV7-2 and TRBJ1-5; perhaps TRBD1 as D (5 bases). V dropped 4 bases and J dropped 3 bases, with 10 bases sitting between them. Germline-derived CDR1 and CDR2 are SGHTA and FQGNSA. The CDR3 extends over 14 amino acids. The CDR3 loop reads CASSSGTLNQPQHF. CDR3 nucleotide sequence: TGTGCCAGCAGCTCCGGGACTCTCAATCAGCCCCAGCATTTT.

Worth noting for this clone: Additional DNA sequences in this sample encode the identical CDR3. The chain has TRBV11-1 and TRBJ2-7, with 9 bases aligning to TRBD1. V was clipped by 1 base and J by 2 bases; unmatched bases: 0. CDR1 is SGHAT, CDR2 FQDESV, per germline (reference sequence). This CDR3 contains 14 residues. CDR3 region: CASSLGTGAYEQYF. The CDR3 nucleotides read TGTGCCAGCAGCTTAGGGACAGGGGCCTACGAGCAGTACTTC.

The V call is TRBV30, the J call TRBJ2-1, with TRBD1 matching 7 bases. J gave up 5 bases and V 4 bases, and 2 bases lay outside the gene matches. The CDR3 runs to 12 residues. Germline V gene lookup returns CDR1 GTSNPN and CDR2 SVGIG (reference sequence). The CDR3 region is CAWNRGHNEQFF. The CDR3 DNA sequence: TGTGCCTGGAACAGGGGACACAATGAGCAGTTCTTC. The full variable domain, completed using reference TRBV30 and TRBJ2-1, is SQTIHQWPATLVQPVGSPLSLECTVEGTSNPNLYWYRQAAGRGLQLLFYSVGIGQISSEVPQNLSASRPQDRQFILSSKKLLLSDSGFYLCAWNRGHNEQFFGPGTRLTVL.

DNA for the CDR3: TGTGCCAGCAGTTTGGGGGCTATATACTACAATGAGCAGTTCTTC. It codes for CASSLGAIYYNEQFF. The chain joins TRBV6-5 to TRBJ2-1; maybe TRBD1 (6 bases). The germline V gene encodes CDR1 MNHEY and CDR2 SVGAGI. This CDR3 region has 15 residues. V gave up 4 bases and J gave up 3 bases, with 13 bases separating them.

The chain carries TRBV28 and TRBJ1-3, with 7 bases that match TRBD1. Trimming took 6 bases from V and 4 from J; bases not matched to a gene: 6. Germline-derived CDR1 and CDR2 are MDHEN and SYDVKM. The CDR3 length is 14 residues. The CDR3 nucleotides are TGTGCCAGCAGAGCTAGGGGGCTCGGAAACACCATATATTTT. As protein: CASRARGLGNTIYF.

V usage is TRBV5-6 and J usage is TRBJ2-3; D is uncertain. V shed 4 bases and J shed 0 bases, with 6 bases lying between them. This CDR3 spans 13 amino acids. Per germline, CDR1 SGHDT and CDR2 YYEEEE. This CDR3 reads CASSVSSTDTQYF. In DNA, the CDR3 is TGTGCCAGCAGCGTATCTAGCACAGATACGCAGTATTTT.

This rearrangement joins TRBV27 to TRBJ2-1; weak D call: TRBD1 (5 bases). Deletions cut 0 bases from V and 10 bases from J, with 22 bases between. This CDR3 spans 17 amino acids. CDR1 and CDR2 (germline): MNHEY, SMNVEV (reference sequence). The chain's CDR3 is CASSLSGSGKGSWEQFF. CDR3 nucleotide sequence: TGTGCCAGCAGTTTATCGGGTTCAGGGAAGGGGTCTTGGGAGCAGTTCTTC.